The present entry profiles one T cell receptor (beta chain) with its context. Its matching antigen is unknown. This record comes from a study of PD-1 blockade in classical Hodgkin lymphoma. Study findings and constraints: Whereas CD4+ TCR diversity had risen significantly by C4D1, CD8+ TCR diversity had not.

The CDR3 extends over 17 amino acids. Looked up from germline, CDR1 is LNHDA and CDR2 is SQIVND (reference sequence). The trim removed 3 bases at V and 4 bases at J, leaving 13 bases unmatched. Autologous stem cell transplantation was followed by relapse in every patient, and brentuximab vedotin exposure varied. Here immunoSEQ multiplex PCR was the method, and the copy in TCRdb shows in-frame clones only, minus some. The table records about 110,000 clones, roughly nine tenths of them present only once. This clonotype was obtained from a human donor with classical Hodgkin lymphoma. The starting material was peripheral blood mononuclear cells (PBMCs), obtained before the second cycle of nivolumab. The chain has TRBV19 and TRBJ2-7, with 9 bases aligning to TRBD1. The CDR3 sequence is CASSIKVPGQGIYEQYF. In DNA, the CDR3 is TGTGCCAGTAGTATCAAGGTTCCGGGACAGGGAATATACGAGCAGTACTTC.